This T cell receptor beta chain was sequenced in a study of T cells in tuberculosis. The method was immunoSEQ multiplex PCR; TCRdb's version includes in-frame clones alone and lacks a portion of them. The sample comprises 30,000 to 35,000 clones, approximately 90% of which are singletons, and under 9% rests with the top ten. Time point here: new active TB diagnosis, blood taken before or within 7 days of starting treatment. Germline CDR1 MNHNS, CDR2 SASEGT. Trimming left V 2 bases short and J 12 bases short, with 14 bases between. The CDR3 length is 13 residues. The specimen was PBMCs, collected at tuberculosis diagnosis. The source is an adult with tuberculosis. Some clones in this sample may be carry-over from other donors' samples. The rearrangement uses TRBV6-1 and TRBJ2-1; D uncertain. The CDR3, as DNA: TGTGCCAGCAGTGAACAGCCCAGGCTCGGGCAGTTCTTC. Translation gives CASSEQPRLGQFF.